The clone carrying this T cell receptor (beta chain) was detected once. RNA was extracted with the RNeasy kit, and a quantity of about 0.45 to 1 ug was reverse transcribed using random hexamers. TCRdb reanalysed the immunoSEQ multiplex PCR reads using MiXCR and keeps one entry per CDR3 protein. The sample has approximately 190,000 distinct CDR3 sequences, approximately 93% seen once. Germline loops: CDR1 MDHEN, CDR2 SYDVKM. V trimming: 6 bases; J trimming: 6 bases; junction bases outside the gene matches: 5. The CDR3 spans 12 residues. This specimen belongs to a study of CD8 T cells in Susac syndrome.

The V and J genes are TRBV28 and TRBJ2-7; 7 nucleotides line up with TRBD2. The sample consisted of CD4+ T cells from PBMCs. The source is a human donor in good health. This CDR3 is CASSLTGGEQYV. CDR3 coding DNA: TGTGCCAGCAGCCTCACGGGGGGCGAGCAGTACGTC.